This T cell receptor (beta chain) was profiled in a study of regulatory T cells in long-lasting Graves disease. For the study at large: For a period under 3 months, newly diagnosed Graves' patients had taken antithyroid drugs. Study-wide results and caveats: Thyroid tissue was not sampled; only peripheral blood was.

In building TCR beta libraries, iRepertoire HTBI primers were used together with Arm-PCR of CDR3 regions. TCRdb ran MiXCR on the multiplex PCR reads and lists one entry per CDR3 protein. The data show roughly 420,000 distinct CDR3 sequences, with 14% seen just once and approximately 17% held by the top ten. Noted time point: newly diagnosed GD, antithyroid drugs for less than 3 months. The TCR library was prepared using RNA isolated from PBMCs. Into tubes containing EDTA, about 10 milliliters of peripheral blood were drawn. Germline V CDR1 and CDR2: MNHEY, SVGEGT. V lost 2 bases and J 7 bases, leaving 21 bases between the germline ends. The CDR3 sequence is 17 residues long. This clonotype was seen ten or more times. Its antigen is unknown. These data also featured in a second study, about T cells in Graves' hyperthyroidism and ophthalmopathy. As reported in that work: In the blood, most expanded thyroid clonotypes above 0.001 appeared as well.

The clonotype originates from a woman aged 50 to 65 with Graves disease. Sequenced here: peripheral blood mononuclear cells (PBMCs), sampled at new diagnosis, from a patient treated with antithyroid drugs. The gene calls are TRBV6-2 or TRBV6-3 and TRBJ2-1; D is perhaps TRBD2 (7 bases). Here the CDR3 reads CASSYPTGRGFWNEQFF. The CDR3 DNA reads TGTGCCAGCAGTTACCCCACAGGGCGGGGGTTTTGGAATGAGCAGTTCTTC.